Following are 30 T cell receptor beta chains from one sample sequenced in a study of beta chain features in type 1 diabetes. Expressed TCRB transcripts were sequenced after all isolated RNA was converted to cDNA. Profiling relied on immunoSEQ multiplex PCR, and the TCRdb table lists in-frame clones only, not all of them. Here the sample spans over 600,000 clones, around an eighth being singletons. Study-wide results and limits: In every one of the four CD4+ subsets, TCRB CDR3s were moderately but significantly shorter in Type 1 diabetes patients.

The antigens of these receptors remain unknown. The source material was naive CD4+ T cells from blood. The receptors were gathered from a man aged 25-45 years with type 1 diabetes.

This chain joins TRBV4-3 and TRBJ2-5; D is possibly TRBD1 (5 bases). Trimming left V 4 bases short and J 2 bases short, with 17 bases between. The length of the CDR3 is 16 residues. Germline values: CDR1 LGHNA, CDR2 YSLEER. CDR3 loop: CASSPGIGTNQETQYF. For the CDR3, the DNA is TGCGCCAGCAGCCCAGGGATAGGAACCAATCAAGAGACCCAGTACTTC.

This clone was counted only a few times. The V and J genes are TRBV7-9 and TRBJ2-1, with 10 bases that match TRBD2. Germline loops: CDR1 SEHNR, CDR2 FQNEAQ (reference sequence). V shed 5 bases and J 9 bases; nucleotides not matched to a gene: 4. There are 13 residues in the CDR3. CDR3 nucleotides: TGTGCCAGCAGCCCAGGGACTAGCGCTGAGCAGTTCTTC. Translated, it gives CASSPGTSAEQFF.

J is TRBJ2-7 and V is TRBV7-2; TRBD2 might be the D (7 bases). From germline, CDR1 is SGHTA and CDR2 FQGNSA. The CDR3 totals 19 residues. With 1 base removed from V and 1 base from J, the gap between germline ends came to 23 bases. The CDR3 loop reads CASSLVGLVGGGQSYEQYF. In DNA, the CDR3 is TGTGCCAGCAGCTTAGTGGGATTGGTAGGCGGGGGACAATCCTACGAGCAGTACTTC.

The chain combines TRBV5-1 with TRBJ2-1; D is perhaps TRBD2 (6 bases). Trimming took off 4 bases at V and 7 bases at J, with 15 bases between the two ends. The CDR3 is made up of 14 amino acids. Germline lookup yields CDR1 SGHRS and CDR2 YFSETQ. CDR3 residues: CASSPSLASNEQFF. The CDR3 nucleotides are TGCGCCAGCAGCCCTAGTCTAGCGTCGAATGAGCAGTTCTTC.

This clone came up a few times. The chain combines TRBV9 with TRBJ2-7, with 10 bases lining up with TRBD1. J was trimmed by 3 bases and V by 4 bases; bases with no gene match: 13. CDR1 SGDLS and CDR2 YYNGEE come from the germline V gene. CDR3 length: 17 amino acids. DNA of the CDR3: TGTGCCAGCAGCCCCCCCGGGAGTCGGACAGGGGGCTACGAGCAGTACTTC. This gives the protein CASSPPGSRTGGYEQYF.

The chain combines TRBV11-2 with TRBJ1-6, with TRBD1 as a possible D gene (5 bases). The V end lost 0 bases, the J end lost 14 bases, and 14 bases lay between the germline ends. Germline CDR1 is SGHAT and CDR2 is FQNNGV. The CDR3 covers 14 residues. The CDR3 region has the DNA TGTGCCAGCAGCTTAGAGGGGGGGGTAGGGACCCTCCACTTT. It encodes CASSLEGGVGTLHF.

This clone was detected only a few times. CDR3 nucleotides: TGTGCCAGTAGTGGTCAAGGACAGGGCCGTGAAAAACTGTTTTTT. Amino acid sequence: CASSGQGQGREKLFF. J is TRBJ1-4 and V is TRBV19; TRBD1 matches 8 bases. The CDR3 consists of 15 residues. V was pared by 5 bases and J by 7 bases, with 9 bases of the junction left unmatched. Germline loops: CDR1 LNHDA, CDR2 SQIVND (reference sequence).

This clone was observed a handful of times. The chain links TRBV5-1 to TRBJ2-3; 8 positions match TRBD2. Germline lookup yields CDR1 SGHRS and CDR2 YFSETQ. V trimming: 3 bases; J trimming: 1 base; junction bases outside the gene matches: 4. The CDR3 has 15 residues. The DNA for the CDR3 is TGCGCCAGCAGCTCGGGACTAGATGGCACAGATACGCAGTATTTT. Translated, it gives CASSSGLDGTDTQYF. Full variable domain (outside the CDR3, taken from reference TRBV5-1 and TRBJ2-3): KAGVTQTPRYLIKTRGQQVTLSCSPISGHRSVSWYQQTPGQGLQFLFEYFSETQRNKGNFPGRFSGRQFSNSRSEMNVSTLELGDSALYLCASSSGLDGTDTQYFGPGTRLTVL.

This rearrangement joins TRBV25-1 to TRBJ2-2; D is ambiguous. CDR1 is MGHDK and CDR2 is SYGVNS in the germline V gene. The germline V and J ends were trimmed by 5 bases and 0 bases, with 10 bases remaining between them. The CDR3 sequence is 15 residues long. The CDR3 nucleotides are TGTGCCAGCAGTAGGATAGAAGCGAACACCGGGGAGCTGTTTTTT. It yields the protein CASSRIEANTGELFF.

The chain couples TRBV5-1 to TRBJ2-7; possible D gene TRBD1, 5 bases. The germline V gene encodes CDR1 SGHRS and CDR2 YFSETQ. This CDR3 spans 14 amino acids. V lost 0 bases and J lost 0, with 7 bases in between. In nucleotides, the CDR3 is TGCGCCAGCAGCTTGGCCGACAGCTCCTACGAGCAGTACTTC. As protein: CASSLADSSYEQYF.

This clone occurred a few times. The chain uses TRBV9 and TRBJ2-2; 8 bases are shared with TRBD1. Germline CDR1 is SGDLS and CDR2 is YYNGEE. V gave up 2 bases and J gave up 4 bases; unmatched junction bases: 10. This CDR3 region has 17 residues. CDR3: CASSVYSGQAFTGELFF. Here the CDR3 DNA reads TGTGCCAGCAGCGTGTATTCGGGACAGGCGTTCACCGGGGAGCTGTTTTTT.

The V and J genes are TRBV7-9 and TRBJ1-1; no definite D call. CDR3 length equals 14 residues. Trimming pared 3 bases from V and 3 bases from J, leaving 11 bases between. Germline V CDR1 and CDR2: SEHNR, FQNEAQ (reference sequence). This CDR3 is CASSFSDGHTEAFF. In DNA form, the CDR3 reads TGTGCCAGCAGCTTCTCCGACGGACACACTGAAGCTTTCTTT.

This rearrangement joins TRBV12-5 to TRBJ1-5; a possible D gene is TRBD1 (5 bases). The V gene lost 9 bases and the J gene lost 9 bases, with 18 bases spanning the gap. Germline-derived CDR1 and CDR2 are LGHNT and FRNRAP. The CDR3 contains 13 residues. The CDR3 nucleotides are TGTGCTAGCAGGAGGGACCGAGGTCCGCCCCAGCATTTT. Translation gives CASRRDRGPPQHF.

This sequence joins TRBV12-5 and TRBJ1-1; D uncertain. The V and J ends lost 1 base and 0 bases respectively, with 9 bases between them. Germline CDR1 LGHNT, CDR2 FRNRAP. The CDR3 sequence is 15 residues long. The CDR3 DNA reads as TGTGCTAGTGGTTTGGAACCGAGCATGAACACTGAAGCTTTCTTT. Protein product: CASGLEPSMNTEAFF.

This clone has a handful of counts. This chain connects TRBV29-1 to TRBJ2-5, with 9 bases aligning to TRBD1. Germline CDR1 reads SQVTM; CDR2 reads ANQGSEA. Trimming took 3 bases from V and 4 from J; bases not matched to a gene: 3. The CDR3 length is 13 residues. As DNA, the CDR3 is TGCAGCGTTGACCCGACAGGGGGAGAGACCCAGTACTTC. It translates to CSVDPTGGETQYF.

V usage is TRBV2 and J usage is TRBJ1-5; D not resolved. Germline values: CDR1 SNHLY, CDR2 FYNNEI. The length of the CDR3 is 13 residues. Trimming stripped 5 bases from V and 4 bases from J, with 9 bases between. The CDR3 region has the DNA TGTGCCAGCAGTCCGGACGTAAATCAGCCCCAGCATTTT. Translated: CASSPDVNQPQHF. Full variable domain (rest looked up from reference TRBV2 and TRBJ1-5): EPEVTQTPSHQVTQMGQEVILRCVPISNHLYFYWYRQILGQKVEFLVSFYNNEISEKSEIFDDQFSVERPDGSNFTLKIRSTKLEDSAMYFCASSPDVNQPQHFGDGTRLSIL.

The chain couples TRBV9 to TRBJ2-1; maybe TRBD2 (5 bases). V dropped 9 bases and J dropped 15 bases, with 16 bases sitting between them. Germline CDR1 and CDR2: SGDLS and YYNGEE. The CDR3 is 10 amino acids. The CDR3 loop is CAIPKRARFF. The CDR3 DNA is TGTGCCATACCTAAGAGGGCGCGGTTCTTC.

The rearrangement joins TRBV4-1 to TRBJ1-1, with TRBD1 matching 7 bases. Germline values: CDR1 MGHRA, CDR2 YSYEKL. V trimming: 1 base; J trimming: 2 bases; junction bases outside the gene matches: 4. CDR3 length: 15 residues. This CDR3 reads CASSQAQGINTEAFF. DNA for the CDR3: TGCGCCAGCAGCCAAGCACAGGGGATAAACACTGAAGCTTTCTTT.

The gene calls are TRBV13 and TRBJ1-2, with D perhaps TRBD1 (5 bases). V was pared by 2 bases and J by 5 bases, with 12 bases between. The CDR3 extends over 14 amino acids. Per the germline V gene, CDR1 is PRHDT and CDR2 is FYEKMQ (reference sequence). The CDR3 sequence: CASSLTGGPYGYTF. The DNA for the CDR3 is TGTGCCAGCAGCTTAACAGGTGGACCATATGGCTACACCTTC.

In its sample, this clone was seen a few times. The chain has TRBV10-3 and TRBJ2-2, with 9 positions matching TRBD2. This CDR3 is 16 amino acids long. The germline V gene encodes CDR1 ENHRY and CDR2 SYGVKD. The trim removed 6 bases at V and 1 base at J, leaving 6 bases unmatched. DNA of the CDR3: TGTGCCATCAGATCCTCTAGCGGGGAGAACACCGGGGAGCTGTTTTTT. Protein: CAIRSSSGENTGELFF.

In regard to this clone: Other DNA sequences in this sample translate to the same CDR3. This rearrangement joins TRBV2 to TRBJ2-7; no reliable D call. CDR3 length equals 11 residues. Germline V gene sequence: CDR1 SNHLY, CDR2 FYNNEI. Trimming removed 1 base from V and 4 bases from J, with 2 bases in between. Here the CDR3 DNA reads TGTGCCAGCAGTGAAGAGTACGAGCAGTACTTC. Residues: CASSEEYEQYF.

The chain links TRBV7-9 to TRBJ2-2; a possible D gene is TRBD1 (6 bases). CDR3 length: 15 residues. Per the germline V gene, CDR1 is SEHNR and CDR2 is FQNEAQ (reference sequence). Trimming removed 3 bases at V and 3 bases at J, with 11 bases between. The CDR3: CASSFNAGDTGELFF. The CDR3 DNA follows: TGTGCCAGCAGCTTTAACGCAGGGGACACCGGGGAGCTGTTTTTT. Looking up the rest from reference TRBV7-9 and TRBJ2-2 gives the full variable domain: DTGVSQNPRHKITKRGQNVTFRCDPISEHNRLYWYRQTLGQGPEFLTYFQNEAQLEKSRLLSDRFSAERPKGSFSTLEIQRTEQGDSAMYLCASSFNAGDTGELFFGEGSRLTVL.

The chain carries TRBV2 and TRBJ2-3; 8 nucleotides line up with TRBD2. Per germline, CDR1 SNHLY and CDR2 FYNNEI. V trimming: 7 bases; J trimming: 4 bases; junction bases outside the gene matches: 4. The CDR3 runs to 13 residues. The CDR3 protein is CASTGGMSDTQYF. CDR3 DNA: TGTGCCAGCACGGGAGGGATGTCAGATACGCAGTATTTT.

The table lists this clone with a few counts. The chain carries TRBV18 and TRBJ1-1; D perhaps matches TRBD1 (5 bases). Germline assignment: CDR1 KGHSH and CDR2 LQKENI. The ends were cut back, 3 bases at V and 2 bases at J, with 10 bases in the middle. This CDR3 has 14 residues. The CDR3 region is CASSPVRANTEAFF. Here the CDR3 DNA reads TGTGCCAGCTCACCGGTCAGGGCTAACACTGAAGCTTTCTTT.

This rearrangement joins TRBV30 to TRBJ1-1, with D unresolved. The CDR3 is 16 residues long. V dropped 5 bases and J dropped 5 bases, with 24 bases sitting between them. Per the germline V gene, CDR1 is GTSNPN and CDR2 is SVGIG (reference sequence). The CDR3 loop reads CAWPEIGLPHGTEAFF. In nucleotides, the CDR3 is TGTGCCTGGCCGGAGATCGGGTTGCCCCATGGAACTGAAGCTTTCTTT.

Only a few counts were recorded for this clone. The rearrangement uses TRBV5-1 and TRBJ1-1, with 8 positions matching TRBD1. The CDR3 covers 15 residues. Trimming cost V 4 bases and J 0 bases; bases outside gene matches: 5. CDR1 is SGHRS, CDR2 YFSETQ, per germline. CDR3 nucleotide sequence: TGCGCCAGCAGCGTAAGGACAGGGATGAACACTGAAGCTTTCTTT. This encodes CASSVRTGMNTEAFF.

CDR3 in DNA: TGTGCCAGCGATTTTTATGGGGACTCAAACACTGAAGCTTTCTTT. Its translation is CASDFYGDSNTEAFF. The chain joins TRBV11-1 to TRBJ1-1; D is perhaps TRBD1 (5 bases). Trimming left V 8 bases short and J 2 bases short, with 18 bases between. Germline CDR1 is SGHAT and CDR2 is FQDESV (reference sequence). The CDR3 contains 15 residues.

V usage is TRBV7-9 and J usage is TRBJ1-2; the D gene is possibly TRBD1 (6 bases). In germline, CDR1 is SEHNR, CDR2 FQNEAQ (reference sequence). The CDR3 runs to 15 residues. Trimming pared 4 bases from V and 5 bases from J, leaving 17 bases between. The CDR3 region is CASSSDGGESYGYTF. The CDR3, as DNA: TGTGCCAGCAGCTCCGACGGGGGCGAGTCTTATGGCTACACCTTC.

The DNA of the CDR3 is TGTGCCAGCAGTTTCGACAGGAGTTTGAACACTGAAGCTTTCTTT. This sequence encodes CASSFDRSLNTEAFF. The rearrangement joins TRBV27 to TRBJ1-1; a possible D gene is TRBD1 (6 bases). V was clipped by 3 bases and J by 0 bases, with 11 bases between them. The germline CDR1 and CDR2 sequences are MNHEY and SMNVEV (reference sequence). CDR3 length: 15 residues.

V gene TRBV30 combines with J gene TRBJ2-3; weak D call: TRBD2 (7 bases). There are 14 residues in the CDR3. Trimming shortened V by 3 bases and J by 3 bases, and 13 bases separated the two germline ends. CDR1 is GTSNPN, CDR2 SVGIG, per germline (reference sequence). The CDR3 DNA is TGTGCCTGGAGGAACGCGGGGGCTACAGATACGCAGTATTTT. This codes for CAWRNAGATDTQYF.